Reported below is one T cell receptor (beta chain). Its recognized antigen is unknown. No base-level quality is on record; no much larger clone is a single base apart. Including the terminal cysteine and phenylalanine, the CDR3 comprises 14 residues. Only CDR3 DNA is held: 42 bases, read in frame from base 1. Reading the germline V gene gives CDR1 SNHLY and CDR2 FYNNEI. The junction carries 18 bases between V and J, which are trimmed by 5 bases and 8 bases respectively. In the prospective study, participants were roughly 18 to 95 years old, resided in about two dozen geographic areas of the United States, and were enrolled through a virtual design. In the prospective study, participants were assigned to cohorts based on the clinical history participants reported in a screening survey and a study questionnaire. Exposed participants had been in contact, within 2 weeks of entering the study, with a person who had a PCR-confirmed or clinician-diagnosed case of COVID-19. In the prospective study, mobile phlebotomists collected whole blood, serum and a nasopharyngeal or oropharyngeal swab from each participant. Over an approximately 2-month period, participants in the prospective study had the option of providing additional blood draws and questionnaires. Blood samples from the prospective study were shipped frozen or at room temperature prior to DNA extraction.

The entry originates in a study of blood T cell repertoires in COVID-19 (TCRdb year 2020). Background on the whole study: Samples from collaborators originated in the United States, Italy and Spain and spanned both the acute and convalescent phases of COVID-19. A freely available public database, intended as a resource for researchers studying the immune response to SARS-CoV-2, is where the repertoires were released. Subjects who had been exposed to COVID-19, were actively infected with it, or had recovered from it provided the deeply sampled blood TCRbeta repertoires that made up the dataset. Sample metadata almost always included a de-identified subject ID, COVID-19 status, age in years and sex. The prospective study material was composed of cDNA or gDNA derived from T cells, B-cell-depleted T cells, or PBMCs. Where available, HLA class I and class II types were obtained from metadata supplied by the sample provider rather than from assay-based typing. The samples were drawn from two sources: the first 160 participants of the ongoing ImmuneRACE study, and about 1,300 subjects contributed by 6 global collaborators.

The immunoSEQ Assay, a bias-controlled multiplex PCR, was used to amplify TCRbeta CDR3 regions from genomic DNA. The source study handled its data this way. The number of nucleated cells in each sample was estimated from the amplification of reference gene primers within the assay. Sequence reads were collapsed and filtered to measure the absolute abundance of every unique TCRbeta CDR3 rearrangement. For each sample, productive Simpson clonality was calculated as the square root of Simpson's diversity index over productive rearrangements. This is the immuneACCESS table as TCRdb keeps it, with only in-frame sequences that have V and J called. A part of the clones is gone; compared with another copy, unresolved V genes explain less than half, and the rest is unexplained. V, J and clone size were drawn from that table, and D and trimming were deduced from the DNA. Within this sample are about 320,000 clones, with about 85% of them counted one time only. Of the sample, 1.5% to 2% is held by the ten largest clones.

Study-wide findings and limitations: The quantity of clinical and demographic metadata differed by source and by participant and was supplied without curation.

This clonotype originated in a woman in her thirties who had been exposed to COVID-19. The source material was PBMCs or T cells enriched from blood (not recorded which). The sequence is built from TRBV2 and TRBJ1-1, with TRBD1 perhaps the D gene, on 5 matching bases. This receptor has the CDR3 CASSRLVGREEAFF. The bases are TGTGCCAGCAGTCGATTAGTGGGCAGGGAAGAAGCTTTCTTT.